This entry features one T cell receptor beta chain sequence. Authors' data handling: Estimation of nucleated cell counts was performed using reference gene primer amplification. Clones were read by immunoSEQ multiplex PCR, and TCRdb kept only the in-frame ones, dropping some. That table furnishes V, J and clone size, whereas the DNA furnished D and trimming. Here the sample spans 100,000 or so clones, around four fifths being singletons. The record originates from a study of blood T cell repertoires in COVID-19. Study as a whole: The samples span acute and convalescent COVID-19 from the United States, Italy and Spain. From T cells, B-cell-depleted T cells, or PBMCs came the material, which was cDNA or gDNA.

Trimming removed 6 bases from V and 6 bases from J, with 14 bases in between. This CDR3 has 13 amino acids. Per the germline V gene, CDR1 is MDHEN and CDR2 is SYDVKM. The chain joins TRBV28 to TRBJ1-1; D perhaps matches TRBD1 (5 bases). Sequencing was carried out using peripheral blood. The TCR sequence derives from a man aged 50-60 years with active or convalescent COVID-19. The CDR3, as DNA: TGTGCCAGCAGCACCCCAGGGCACTCTGAAGCTTTCTTT. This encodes CASSTPGHSEAFF. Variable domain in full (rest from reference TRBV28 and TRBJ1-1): DVKVTQSSRYLVKRTGEKVFLECVQDMDHENMFWYRQDPGLGLRLIYFSYDVKMKEKGDIPEGYSVSREKKERFSLILESASTNQTSMYLCASSTPGHSEAFFGQGTRLTVV.